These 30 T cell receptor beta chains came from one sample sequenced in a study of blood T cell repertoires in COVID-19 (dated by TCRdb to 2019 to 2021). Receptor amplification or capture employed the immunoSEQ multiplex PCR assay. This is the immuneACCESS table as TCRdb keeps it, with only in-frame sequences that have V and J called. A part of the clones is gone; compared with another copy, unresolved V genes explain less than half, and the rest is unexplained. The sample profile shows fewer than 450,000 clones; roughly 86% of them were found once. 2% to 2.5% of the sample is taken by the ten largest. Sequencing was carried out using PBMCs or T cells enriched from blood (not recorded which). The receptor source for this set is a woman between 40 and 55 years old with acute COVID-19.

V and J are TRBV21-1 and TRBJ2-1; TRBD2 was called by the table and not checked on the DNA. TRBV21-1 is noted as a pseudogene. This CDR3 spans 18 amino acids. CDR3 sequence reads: CASSKLTPIWGDYNEQFF. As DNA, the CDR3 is TGTGCCAGCAGCAAATTGACCCCAATTTGGGGGGACTATAATGAGCAGTTCTTC.

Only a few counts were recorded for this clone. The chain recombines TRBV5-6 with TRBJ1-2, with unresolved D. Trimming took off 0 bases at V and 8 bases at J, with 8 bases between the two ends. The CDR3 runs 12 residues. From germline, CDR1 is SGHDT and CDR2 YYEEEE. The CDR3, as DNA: TGTGCCAGCAGCTTGGGAGGGTTGGGCTACACCTTC. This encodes CASSLGGLGYTF.

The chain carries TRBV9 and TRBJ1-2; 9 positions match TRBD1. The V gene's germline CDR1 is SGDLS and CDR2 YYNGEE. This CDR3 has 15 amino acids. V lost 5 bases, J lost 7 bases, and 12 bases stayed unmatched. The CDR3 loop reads CASRRGTGYEVGYTF. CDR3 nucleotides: TGTGCCAGCAGGAGAGGGACAGGGTATGAGGTTGGCTACACCTTC. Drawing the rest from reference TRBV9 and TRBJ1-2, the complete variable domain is DSGVTQTPKHLITATGQRVTLRCSPRSGDLSVYWYQQSLDQGLQFLIQYYNGEERAKGNILERFSAQQFPDLHSELNLSSLELGDSALYFCASRRGTGYEVGYTFGSGTRLTVV.

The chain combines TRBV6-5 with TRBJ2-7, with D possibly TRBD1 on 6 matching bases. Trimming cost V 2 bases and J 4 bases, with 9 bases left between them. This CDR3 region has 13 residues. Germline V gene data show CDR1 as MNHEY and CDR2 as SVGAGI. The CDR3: CASSYVQGYEQYF. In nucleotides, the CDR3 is TGTGCCAGCAGTTACGTACAGGGTTACGAGCAGTACTTC.

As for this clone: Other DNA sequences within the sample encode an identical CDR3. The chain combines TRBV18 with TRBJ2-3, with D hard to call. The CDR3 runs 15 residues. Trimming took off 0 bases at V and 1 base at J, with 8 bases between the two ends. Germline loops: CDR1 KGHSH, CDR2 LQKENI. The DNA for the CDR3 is TGTGCCAGCTCACCACCCGGCGGTGGCACAGATACGCAGTATTTT. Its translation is CASSPPGGGTDTQYF.

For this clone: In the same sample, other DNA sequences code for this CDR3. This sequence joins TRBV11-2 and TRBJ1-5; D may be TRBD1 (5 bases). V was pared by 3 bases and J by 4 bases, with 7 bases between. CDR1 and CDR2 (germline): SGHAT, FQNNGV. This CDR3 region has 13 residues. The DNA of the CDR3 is TGTGCCAGCAGCTTGGGGCCAAATCAGCCCCAGCATTTT. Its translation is CASSLGPNQPQHF.

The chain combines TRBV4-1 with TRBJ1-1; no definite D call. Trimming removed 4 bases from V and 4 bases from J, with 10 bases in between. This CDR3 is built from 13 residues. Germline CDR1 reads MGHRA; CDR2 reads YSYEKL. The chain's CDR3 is CASSLHGVTEAFF. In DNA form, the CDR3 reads TGCGCCAGCAGCCTACACGGGGTCACTGAAGCTTTCTTT.

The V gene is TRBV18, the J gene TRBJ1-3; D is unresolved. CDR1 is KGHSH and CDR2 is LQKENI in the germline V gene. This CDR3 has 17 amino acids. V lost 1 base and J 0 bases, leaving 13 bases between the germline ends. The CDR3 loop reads CASSPRIIGSSGNTIYF. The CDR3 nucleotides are TGTGCCAGCTCACCACGGATAATCGGGTCCTCTGGAAACACCATATATTTT.

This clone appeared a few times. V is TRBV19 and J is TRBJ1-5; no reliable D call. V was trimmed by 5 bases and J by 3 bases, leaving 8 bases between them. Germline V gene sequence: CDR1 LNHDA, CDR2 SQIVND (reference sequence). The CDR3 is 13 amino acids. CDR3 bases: TGTGCCAGTAGTGGGCCCAACAATCAGCCCCAGCATTTT. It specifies CASSGPNNQPQHF. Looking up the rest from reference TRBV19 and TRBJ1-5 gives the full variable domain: DGGITQSPKYLFRKEGQNVTLSCEQNLNHDAMYWYRQDPGQGLRLIYYSQIVNDFQKGDIAEGYSVSREKKESFPLTVTSAQKNPTAFYLCASSGPNNQPQHFGDGTRLSIL.

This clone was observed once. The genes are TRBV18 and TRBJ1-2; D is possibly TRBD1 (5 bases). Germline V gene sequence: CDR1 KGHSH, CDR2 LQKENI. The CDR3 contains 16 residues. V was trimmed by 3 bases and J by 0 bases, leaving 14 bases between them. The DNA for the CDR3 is TGTGCCAGCTCACCTTCCCAGGGAAACTCTAACTATGGCTACACCTTC. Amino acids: CASSPSQGNSNYGYTF.

As DNA, the CDR3 is TGTGCCTGGAGTGTAAGGGAGGGGGCCGGGGAGCTGTTTTTT. Residues: CAWSVREGAGELFF. The chain joins TRBV30 to TRBJ2-2, with a weak D call TRBD2 (7 bases). The V gene's germline CDR1 is GTSNPN and CDR2 SVGIG (reference sequence). V was trimmed by 0 bases and J by 6 bases, leaving 11 bases between them. The CDR3 has 14 amino acids.

CDR3 nucleotides: TGTGCCAGCAGCTTAGGGACAGGGAACTACAATGAGCAGTTCTTC. Its translation is CASSLGTGNYNEQFF. J is TRBJ2-1 and V is TRBV11-2, with 8 bases identical to TRBD1. The CDR3 sequence is 15 residues long. Germline assignment: CDR1 SGHAT and CDR2 FQNNGV. Germline trimming cut 1 base from V and 3 bases from J; bases unmatched to any gene: 2.

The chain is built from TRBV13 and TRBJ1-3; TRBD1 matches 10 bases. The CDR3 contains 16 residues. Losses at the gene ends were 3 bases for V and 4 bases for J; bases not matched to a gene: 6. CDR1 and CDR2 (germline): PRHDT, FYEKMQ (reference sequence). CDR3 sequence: CASSFRQGAAGNTIYF. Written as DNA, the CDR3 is TGTGCCAGCAGCTTCAGACAGGGGGCAGCGGGAAACACCATATATTTT.

Here the CDR3 DNA reads TGTGCCAGCACTCCAACAGGGTGGATGAACACTGAAGCTTTCTTT. Residues: CASTPTGWMNTEAFF. The J gene is TRBJ1-1, the V gene TRBV6-5, with D perhaps TRBD1 (6 bases). The CDR3 runs 15 residues. Trimming took 7 bases from V and 0 from J, leaving 15 bases between them. CDR1 is MNHEY and CDR2 is SVGAGI in the germline V gene.

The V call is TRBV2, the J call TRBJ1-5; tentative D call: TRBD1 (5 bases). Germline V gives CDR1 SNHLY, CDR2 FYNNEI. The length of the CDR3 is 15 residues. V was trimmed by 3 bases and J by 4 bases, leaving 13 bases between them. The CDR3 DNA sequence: TGTGCCAGCAGTGAGGGTTGGCAGGGAAATCAGCCCCAGCATTTT. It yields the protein CASSEGWQGNQPQHF.

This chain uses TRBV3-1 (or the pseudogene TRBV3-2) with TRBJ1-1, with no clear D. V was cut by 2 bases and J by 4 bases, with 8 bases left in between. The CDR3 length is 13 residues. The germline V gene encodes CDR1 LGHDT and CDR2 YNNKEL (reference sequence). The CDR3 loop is CASSQSRSTEAFF. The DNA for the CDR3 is TGTGCCAGCAGCCAATCGAGGAGCACTGAAGCTTTCTTT.

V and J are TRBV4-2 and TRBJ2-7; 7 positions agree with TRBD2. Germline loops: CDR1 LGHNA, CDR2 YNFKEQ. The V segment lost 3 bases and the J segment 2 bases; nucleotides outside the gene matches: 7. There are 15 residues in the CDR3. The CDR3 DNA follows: TGTGCCAGCAGCCACCGTCAGGGAGGGGCCTACGAGCAGTACTTC. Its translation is CASSHRQGGAYEQYF.

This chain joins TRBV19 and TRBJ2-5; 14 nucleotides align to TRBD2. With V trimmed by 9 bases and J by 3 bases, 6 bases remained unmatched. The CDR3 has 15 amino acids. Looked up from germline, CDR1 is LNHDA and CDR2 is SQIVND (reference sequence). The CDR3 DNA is TGTGCCAGCCACGGACTAGCGGGGGGTGAAGAGACCCAGTACTTC. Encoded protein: CASHGLAGGEETQYF.

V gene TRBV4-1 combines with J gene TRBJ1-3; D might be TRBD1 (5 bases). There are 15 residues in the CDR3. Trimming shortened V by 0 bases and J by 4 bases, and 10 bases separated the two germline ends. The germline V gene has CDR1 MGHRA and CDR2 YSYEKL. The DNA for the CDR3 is TGCGCCAGCAGCCAAGATTCGACAGCAGGAAACACCATATATTTT. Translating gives CASSQDSTAGNTIYF.

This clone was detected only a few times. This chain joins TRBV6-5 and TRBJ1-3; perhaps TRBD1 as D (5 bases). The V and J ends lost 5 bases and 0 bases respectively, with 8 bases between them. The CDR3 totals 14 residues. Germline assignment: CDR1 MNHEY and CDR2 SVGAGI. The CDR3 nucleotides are TGTGCCAGCAGTAGACAGTCCTCTGGAAACACCATATATTTT. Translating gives CASSRQSSGNTIYF.

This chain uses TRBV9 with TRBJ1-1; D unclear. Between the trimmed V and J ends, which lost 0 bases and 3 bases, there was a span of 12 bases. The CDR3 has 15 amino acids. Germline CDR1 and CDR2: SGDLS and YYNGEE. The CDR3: CASSVGWTGDTEAFF. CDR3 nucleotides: TGTGCCAGCAGCGTAGGGTGGACCGGGGACACTGAAGCTTTCTTT. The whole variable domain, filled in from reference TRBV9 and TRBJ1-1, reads DSGVTQTPKHLITATGQRVTLRCSPRSGDLSVYWYQQSLDQGLQFLIQYYNGEERAKGNILERFSAQQFPDLHSELNLSSLELGDSALYFCASSVGWTGDTEAFFGQGTRLTVV.

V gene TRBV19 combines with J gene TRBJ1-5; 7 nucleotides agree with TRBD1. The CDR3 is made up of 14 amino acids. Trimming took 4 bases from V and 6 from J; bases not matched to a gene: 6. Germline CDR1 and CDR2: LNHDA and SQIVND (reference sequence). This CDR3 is CASSRQGDAQPQHF. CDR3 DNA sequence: TGTGCCAGTAGTAGGCAGGGGGATGCTCAGCCCCAGCATTTT.

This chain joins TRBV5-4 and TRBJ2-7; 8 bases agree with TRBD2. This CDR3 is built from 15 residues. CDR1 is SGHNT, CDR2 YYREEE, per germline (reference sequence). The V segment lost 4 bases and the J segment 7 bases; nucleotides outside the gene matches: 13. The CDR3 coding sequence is TGTGCCAGCAGCCCTGGGCAGGAGCGGGGGAAAGAGCAGTACTTC. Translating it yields CASSPGQERGKEQYF.

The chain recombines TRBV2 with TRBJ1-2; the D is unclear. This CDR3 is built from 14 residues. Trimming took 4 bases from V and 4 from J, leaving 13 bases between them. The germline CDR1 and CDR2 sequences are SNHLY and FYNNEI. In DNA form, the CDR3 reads TGTGCCAGCAGTGGTGGGCATCAGGTCTATGGCTACACCTTC. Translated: CASSGGHQVYGYTF. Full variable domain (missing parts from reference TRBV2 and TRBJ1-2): EPEVTQTPSHQVTQMGQEVILRCVPISNHLYFYWYRQILGQKVEFLVSFYNNEISEKSEIFDDQFSVERPDGSNFTLKIRSTKLEDSAMYFCASSGGHQVYGYTFGSGTRLTVV.

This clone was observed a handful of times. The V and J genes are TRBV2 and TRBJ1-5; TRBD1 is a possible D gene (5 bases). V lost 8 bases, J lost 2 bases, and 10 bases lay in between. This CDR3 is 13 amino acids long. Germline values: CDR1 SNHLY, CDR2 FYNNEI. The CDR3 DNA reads TGTGCCAGCGAAGGGGCAGGCAATCAGCCCCAGCATTTT. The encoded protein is CASEGAGNQPQHF.

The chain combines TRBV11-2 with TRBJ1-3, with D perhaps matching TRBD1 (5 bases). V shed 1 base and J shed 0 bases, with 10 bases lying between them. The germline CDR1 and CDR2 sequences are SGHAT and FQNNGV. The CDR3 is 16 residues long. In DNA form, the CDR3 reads TGTGCCAGCAGCTTAGGGGCCAGGGCCTCTGGAAACACCATATATTTT. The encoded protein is CASSLGARASGNTIYF.

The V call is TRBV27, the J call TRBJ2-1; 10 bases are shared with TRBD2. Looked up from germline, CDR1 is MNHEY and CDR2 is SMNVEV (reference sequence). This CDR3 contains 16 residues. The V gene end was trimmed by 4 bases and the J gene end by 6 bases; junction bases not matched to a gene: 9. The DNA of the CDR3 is TGTGCCAGCAGTTCCTTAGTAGCGGGGGGCCCCAATGAGCAGTTCTTC. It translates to CASSSLVAGGPNEQFF.

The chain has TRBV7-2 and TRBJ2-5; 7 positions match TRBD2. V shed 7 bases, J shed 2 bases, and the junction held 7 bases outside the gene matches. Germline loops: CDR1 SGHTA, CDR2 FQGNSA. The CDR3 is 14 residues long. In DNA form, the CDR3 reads TGTGCCAGCACCCAGGCGGGAGTACAAGAGACCCAGTACTTC. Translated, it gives CASTQAGVQETQYF. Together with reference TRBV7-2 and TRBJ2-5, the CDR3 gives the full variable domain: GAGVSQSPSNKVTEKGKDVELRCDPISGHTALYWYRQSLGQGLEFLIYFQGNSAPDKSGLPSDRFSAERTGGSVSTLTIQRTQQEDSAVYLCASTQAGVQETQYFGPGTRLLVL.

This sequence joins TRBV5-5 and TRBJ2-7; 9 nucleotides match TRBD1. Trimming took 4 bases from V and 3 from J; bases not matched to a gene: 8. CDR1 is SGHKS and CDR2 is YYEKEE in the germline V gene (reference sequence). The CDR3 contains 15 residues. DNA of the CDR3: TGTGCCAGCAGCCCCTCCGGGACAGGGAACTACGAGCAGTACTTC. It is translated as CASSPSGTGNYEQYF.

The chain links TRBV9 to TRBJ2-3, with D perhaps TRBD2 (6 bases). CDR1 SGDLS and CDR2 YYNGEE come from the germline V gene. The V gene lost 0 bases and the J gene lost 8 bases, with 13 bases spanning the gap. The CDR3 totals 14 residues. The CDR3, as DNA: TGTGCCAGCAGCGTAGGGAACGGGGGAAGTACGCAGTATTTT. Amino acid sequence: CASSVGNGGSTQYF. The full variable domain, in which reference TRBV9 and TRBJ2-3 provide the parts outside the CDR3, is DSGVTQTPKHLITATGQRVTLRCSPRSGDLSVYWYQQSLDQGLQFLIQYYNGEERAKGNILERFSAQQFPDLHSELNLSSLELGDSALYFCASSVGNGGSTQYFGPGTRLTVL.